This TCR beta chain was recovered during a study of blood T cell repertoires in COVID-19. The assay was immunoSEQ multiplex PCR, and TCRdb's table has in-frame clones only and misses some. The sample lists 300,000 to 350,000 clones; around 83% were seen once. CDR1 and CDR2 from the germline V gene are LGHDT and YNNKEL (reference sequence). Trimming removed 1 base at V and 3 bases at J, with 16 bases between. The CDR3 has 16 residues. The chain has TRBV3-1 (or the pseudogene TRBV3-2) and TRBJ2-7; D unresolved. The source of this sequence is a young man with active or convalescent COVID-19. Sequenced sample: peripheral blood. The CDR3 DNA follows: TGTGCCAGCAGCCAAGTTAACAGCCTTCATTTCTACGAGCAGTACTTC. This gives the protein CASSQVNSLHFYEQYF.